Each of the 20 T cell receptor beta chains below was sequenced from the same sample in a study of blood T cell repertoires in COVID-19. The assay was immunoSEQ multiplex PCR, and TCRdb's table has in-frame clones only and misses some. The top ten hold around 7.2% of the sample, which has around 230,000 clones, about 90% seen once. Sequenced sample: peripheral blood. These TCRs come from a man aged 55-75 years who had recovered from COVID-19.

The chain has TRBV5-1 and TRBJ2-1, with 12 nucleotides matching TRBD1. CDR3 length: 15 residues. The trim removed 4 bases at V and 6 bases at J, leaving 5 bases unmatched. Germline lookup yields CDR1 SGHRS and CDR2 YFSETQ. The CDR3 region is CASSTPGQGANEQFF. CDR3 nucleotides: TGCGCCAGCAGCACTCCGGGACAGGGGGCCAATGAGCAGTTCTTC. Together with reference TRBV5-1 and TRBJ2-1, the CDR3 gives the full variable domain: KAGVTQTPRYLIKTRGQQVTLSCSPISGHRSVSWYQQTPGQGLQFLFEYFSETQRNKGNFPGRFSGRQFSNSRSEMNVSTLELGDSALYLCASSTPGQGANEQFFGPGTRLTVL.

CDR3 sequence: CASSRGQGQMETQYF. The CDR3 nucleotides are TGTGCCAGCAGCAGAGGACAGGGTCAAATGGAGACCCAGTACTTC. V is TRBV11-2 and J is TRBJ2-5; TRBD1 matches at 8 bases. Germline values: CDR1 SGHAT, CDR2 FQNNGV. V lost 5 bases, J lost 5 bases, and 10 bases stayed unmatched. CDR3 length: 15 amino acids.

The V call is TRBV12-5, the J call TRBJ2-3; 7 nucleotides align to TRBD2. From germline, CDR1 is LGHNT and CDR2 FRNRAP. Losses at the gene ends were 5 bases for V and 7 bases for J; bases not matched to a gene: 3. This CDR3 is 12 amino acids long. The CDR3 DNA follows: TGTGCTAGTGGTGGGGGGGAGAATACGCAGTATTTT. Translated, it gives CASGGGENTQYF.

This clone is a singleton in its sample. This chain connects TRBV6-1 to TRBJ2-1, with 9 nucleotides matching TRBD1. Trimming took 0 bases from V and 7 from J; bases not matched to a gene: 1. Germline V gene data show CDR1 as MNHNS and CDR2 as SASEGT. CDR3 length: 14 residues. CDR3 sequence reads: CASSEATGGNEQFF. The CDR3 DNA sequence: TGTGCCAGCAGTGAAGCGACAGGGGGTAATGAGCAGTTCTTC.

The genes are TRBV6-5 and TRBJ1-2; a possible D gene is TRBD1 (6 bases). Germline lookup yields CDR1 MNHEY and CDR2 SVGAGI. Trimming pared 8 bases from V and 7 bases from J, leaving 20 bases between. The CDR3 is 14 amino acids. The CDR3 protein is CASERAGESTGYTF. DNA of the CDR3: TGTGCCAGCGAACGGGCAGGGGAGTCGACTGGCTACACCTTC.

This sequence joins TRBV30 and TRBJ1-6, with 7 bases lining up with TRBD1. CDR1 is GTSNPN, CDR2 SVGIG, per germline (reference sequence). The CDR3 spans 14 residues. V lost 2 bases and J lost 9; bases outside the gene matches: 7. The CDR3 loop reads CAWSLGQPSSPLHF. The CDR3 DNA is TGTGCCTGGAGTCTGGGACAGCCGAGTTCACCCCTCCACTTT.

A few counts support this clone. The chain employs TRBV5-1 and TRBJ2-6; D remains ambiguous. Germline V CDR1 and CDR2: SGHRS, YFSETQ. Trimming shortened V by 4 bases and J by 0 bases, and 11 bases separated the two germline ends. This CDR3 is 16 amino acids long. CDR3 in amino acids: CASSLPGGSGANVLTF. The DNA for the CDR3 is TGCGCCAGCAGCCTCCCCGGCGGCTCTGGGGCCAACGTCCTGACTTTC. The entire variable domain, with the rest obtained from reference TRBV5-1 and TRBJ2-6, is as follows: KAGVTQTPRYLIKTRGQQVTLSCSPISGHRSVSWYQQTPGQGLQFLFEYFSETQRNKGNFPGRFSGRQFSNSRSEMNVSTLELGDSALYLCASSLPGGSGANVLTFGAGSRLTVL.

This clone was counted a few times. This chain joins TRBV27 and TRBJ2-7; TRBD1 matches 7 bases. The CDR3 is 13 amino acids. With V trimmed by 2 bases and J by 4 bases, 2 bases remained unmatched. Germline CDR1 is MNHEY and CDR2 is SMNVEV (reference sequence). The CDR3 loop reads CASSLTGAYEQYV. The CDR3 DNA is TGTGCCAGCAGTTTAACAGGGGCGTACGAGCAGTACGTC.

The rearrangement joins TRBV15 to TRBJ1-1; 9 positions match TRBD1. CDR3 length equals 16 residues. Germline V lookup: CDR1 LNHNV, CDR2 YYDKDF (reference sequence). J was trimmed by 4 bases and V by 3 bases; bases with no gene match: 9. CDR3 DNA sequence: TGTGCCACCAGCAGTCCAGACAGGGGGATAGGCACTGAAGCTTTCTTT. This sequence encodes CATSSPDRGIGTEAFF.

The V gene is TRBV9, the J gene TRBJ1-6, with TRBD1 matching over 7 bases. Germline CDR1 is SGDLS and CDR2 is YYNGEE. CDR3 size: 13 residues. The V segment lost 7 bases and the J segment 3 bases; nucleotides outside the gene matches: 1. This CDR3 reads CASRDSYNSPLHF. CDR3 in DNA: TGTGCCAGCCGGGACAGCTATAATTCACCCCTCCACTTT.

This chain joins TRBV4-1 and TRBJ1-1; 9 bases match TRBD1. CDR3 length: 15 residues. Germline V gene lookup returns CDR1 MGHRA and CDR2 YSYEKL. V dropped 7 bases and J dropped 1; count of bases not matched to a gene: 7. CDR3 bases: TGCGCCAGCACCCTAACAGGGGGCTGGAACACTGAAGCTTTCTTT. Protein sequence: CASTLTGGWNTEAFF.

The chain combines TRBV5-1 with TRBJ2-3; maybe TRBD1 (5 bases). With 4 bases removed from V and 2 bases from J, the gap between germline ends came to 11 bases. Germline V gives CDR1 SGHRS, CDR2 YFSETQ. The CDR3 runs 14 residues. The CDR3 bases are TGCGCCAGCAGCAATCGACAGCTCACAGATACGCAGTATTTT. It translates to CASSNRQLTDTQYF.

This chain connects TRBV6-5 to TRBJ1-2, with TRBD1 as a possible D gene (6 bases). The CDR3 extends over 13 amino acids. The germline V gene has CDR1 MNHEY and CDR2 SVGAGI. V lost 6 bases and J 4 bases, leaving 12 bases between the germline ends. In nucleotides, the CDR3 is TGTGCCAGCAGAAGGACAGAGAGCTATGGCTACACCTTC. Residues: CASRRTESYGYTF.

This clone was picked up a small number of times. J is TRBJ2-1 and V is TRBV19, with D possibly TRBD2 on 5 matching bases. Trimming shortened V by 3 bases and J by 9 bases, and 18 bases separated the two germline ends. Germline-derived CDR1 and CDR2 are LNHDA and SQIVND (reference sequence). This CDR3 is built from 15 residues. The CDR3 nucleotides are TGTGCCAGTAGTATGAGACCCGAAGCGGCGGGTGAGCAGTTCTTC. This translates into CASSMRPEAAGEQFF.

This chain joins TRBV9 and TRBJ2-7, with unresolved D. Trimming left V 0 bases short and J 1 base short, with 8 bases between. The germline V gene has CDR1 SGDLS and CDR2 YYNGEE. This CDR3 has 14 amino acids. CDR3 bases: TGTGCCAGCAGCGTAGGAACAAATTCCTACGAGCAGTACTTC. This sequence encodes CASSVGTNSYEQYF.

This clone was seen a single time. The chain joins TRBV6-5 to TRBJ2-7, with D perhaps TRBD2 (6 bases). CDR3 length: 12 amino acids. V was cut by 6 bases and J by 5 bases, with 11 bases left in between. Germline V CDR1 and CDR2: MNHEY, SVGAGI. CDR3 residues: CASSRDFHEQYF. CDR3 coding DNA: TGTGCCAGCAGCCGGGACTTCCACGAGCAGTACTTC.

This clone has just one count. The V gene is TRBV14, the J gene TRBJ1-3; a weak D match, TRBD1 (5 bases). V was trimmed by 3 bases and J by 0 bases, leaving 12 bases between them. The germline V gene has CDR1 SGHDN and CDR2 FVKESK. This CDR3 spans 16 amino acids. CDR3 protein: CASSQGLSFSGNTIYF. CDR3 bases: TGTGCCAGCAGCCAGGGACTCTCTTTCTCTGGAAACACCATATATTTT.

The V gene is TRBV6-5, the J gene TRBJ1-1; D unclear. The CDR3 extends over 14 amino acids. Germline V CDR1 and CDR2: MNHEY, SVGAGI. V was clipped by 0 bases and J by 4 bases, with 9 bases between them. The CDR3, as DNA: TGTGCCAGCAGTTACTCCGGGATGGGCACTGAAGCTTTCTTT. As protein: CASSYSGMGTEAFF.

The chain couples TRBV19 to TRBJ1-1; perhaps TRBD1 as D (6 bases). The CDR3 extends over 15 amino acids. V lost 4 bases, J lost 1 base, and 13 bases lay in between. Germline CDR1 is LNHDA and CDR2 is SQIVND (reference sequence). The CDR3 protein is CASSKRGLQNTEAFF. CDR3 DNA: TGTGCCAGTAGTAAGCGGGGGCTGCAGAACACTGAAGCTTTCTTT.

CDR3 in DNA: TGCAGTGCTACTTTGTACACTGAAGCTTTCTTT. It translates to CSATLYTEAFF. The chain uses TRBV20-1 and TRBJ1-1; D ambiguous. Germline V gene lookup returns CDR1 DFQATT and CDR2 SNEGSKA (reference sequence). V lost 4 bases and J lost 3, with 6 bases in between. CDR3 length: 11 residues.